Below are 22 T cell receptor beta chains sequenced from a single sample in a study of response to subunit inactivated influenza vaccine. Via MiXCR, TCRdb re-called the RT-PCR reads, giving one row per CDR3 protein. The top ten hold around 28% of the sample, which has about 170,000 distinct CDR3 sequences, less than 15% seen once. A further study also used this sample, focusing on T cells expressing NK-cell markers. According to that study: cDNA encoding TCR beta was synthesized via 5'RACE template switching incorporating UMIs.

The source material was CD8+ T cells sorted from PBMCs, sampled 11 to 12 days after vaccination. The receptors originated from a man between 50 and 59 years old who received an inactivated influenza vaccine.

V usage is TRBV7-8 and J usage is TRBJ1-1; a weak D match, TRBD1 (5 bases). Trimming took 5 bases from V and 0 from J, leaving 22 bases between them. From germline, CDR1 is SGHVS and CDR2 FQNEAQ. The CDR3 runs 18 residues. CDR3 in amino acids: CASSPAWFTPGMNTEAFF. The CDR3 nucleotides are TGTGCCAGCAGCCCGGCTTGGTTTACCCCAGGGATGAACACTGAAGCTTTCTTT.

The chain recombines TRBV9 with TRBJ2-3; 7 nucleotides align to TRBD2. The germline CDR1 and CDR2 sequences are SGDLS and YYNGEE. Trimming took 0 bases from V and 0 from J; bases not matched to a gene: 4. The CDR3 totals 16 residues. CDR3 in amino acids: CASSVEGGLSTDTQYF. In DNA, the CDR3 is TGTGCCAGCAGCGTAGAGGGAGGGTTGAGCACAGATACGCAGTATTTT.

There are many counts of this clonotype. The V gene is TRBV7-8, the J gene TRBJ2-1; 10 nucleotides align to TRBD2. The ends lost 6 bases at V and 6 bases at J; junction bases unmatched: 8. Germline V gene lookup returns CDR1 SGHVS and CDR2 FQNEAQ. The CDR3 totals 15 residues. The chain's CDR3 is CASRTGTSDGNEQFF. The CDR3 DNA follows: TGTGCCAGCAGAACCGGGACTAGCGATGGCAATGAGCAGTTCTTC.

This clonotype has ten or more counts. As DNA, the CDR3 is TGTGCCAGCAGTAGACGACTGGACAGGCCCTACGAGCAGTACTTC. Residues: CASSRRLDRPYEQYF. V is TRBV3-1 and J is TRBJ2-7; 7 nucleotides line up with TRBD1. J gave up 2 bases and V 6 bases, and 10 bases lay outside the gene matches. The CDR3 runs 15 residues. Germline CDR1 and CDR2: LGHDT and YNNKEL (reference sequence).

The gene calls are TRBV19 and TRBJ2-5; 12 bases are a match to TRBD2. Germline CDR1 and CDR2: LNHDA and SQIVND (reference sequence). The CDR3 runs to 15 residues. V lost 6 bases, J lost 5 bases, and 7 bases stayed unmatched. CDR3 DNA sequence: TGTGCCAGTAGGAGACTAGCGGGAGATGGGGAGACCCAGTACTTC. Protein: CASRRLAGDGETQYF.

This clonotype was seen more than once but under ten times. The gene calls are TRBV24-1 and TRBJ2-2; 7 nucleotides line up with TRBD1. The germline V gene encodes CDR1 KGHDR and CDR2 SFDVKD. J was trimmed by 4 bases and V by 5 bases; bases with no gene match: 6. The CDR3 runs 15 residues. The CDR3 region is CATSGLGQSTGELFF. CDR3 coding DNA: TGTGCCACCAGTGGTCTGGGACAGTCCACCGGGGAGCTGTTTTTT.

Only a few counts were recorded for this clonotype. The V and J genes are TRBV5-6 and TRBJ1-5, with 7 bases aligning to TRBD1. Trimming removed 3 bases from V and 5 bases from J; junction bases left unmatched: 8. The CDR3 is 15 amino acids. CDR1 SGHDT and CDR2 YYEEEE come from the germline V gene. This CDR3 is CASSSEGQKDQPQHF. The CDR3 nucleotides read TGTGCCAGCAGCTCCGAGGGACAGAAAGATCAGCCCCAGCATTTT. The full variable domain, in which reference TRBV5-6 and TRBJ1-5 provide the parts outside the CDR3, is DAGVTQSPTHLIKTRGQQVTLRCSPKSGHDTVSWYQQALGQGPQFIFQYYEEEERQRGNFPDRFSGHQFPNYSSELNVNALLLGDSALYLCASSSEGQKDQPQHFGDGTRLSIL.

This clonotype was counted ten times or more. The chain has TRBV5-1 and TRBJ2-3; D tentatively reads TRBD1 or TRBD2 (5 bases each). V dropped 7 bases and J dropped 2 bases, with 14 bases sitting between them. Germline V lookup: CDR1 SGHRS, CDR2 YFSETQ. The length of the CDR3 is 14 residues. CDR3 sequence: CASDRGGDTDTQYF. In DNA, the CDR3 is TGCGCCAGCGACAGAGGAGGCGACACAGATACGCAGTATTTT.

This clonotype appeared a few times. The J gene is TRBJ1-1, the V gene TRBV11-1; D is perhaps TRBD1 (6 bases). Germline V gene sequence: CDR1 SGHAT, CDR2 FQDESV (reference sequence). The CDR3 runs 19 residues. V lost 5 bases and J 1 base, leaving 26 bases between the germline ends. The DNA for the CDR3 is TGTGCCAGCAGCGCCCTAGAGGACAGAATGGCCCCCGGGAACACTGAAGCTTTCTTT. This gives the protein CASSALEDRMAPGNTEAFF. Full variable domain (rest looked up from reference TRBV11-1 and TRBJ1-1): EAEVAQSPRYKITEKSQAVAFWCDPISGHATLYWYRQILGQGPELLVQFQDESVVDDSQLPKDRFSAERLKGVDSTLKIQPAELGDSAMYLCASSALEDRMAPGNTEAFFGQGTRLTVV.

CDR3: CASSEYGLGGEETQYF. CDR3 sequence (DNA): TGTGCCAGCAGTGAATATGGCTTGGGGGGGGAGGAGACCCAGTACTTC. The genes are TRBV25-1 and TRBJ2-5; 7 bases match TRBD2. The CDR3 loop spans 16 amino acids. Germline V gene lookup returns CDR1 MGHDK and CDR2 SYGVNS. V was clipped by 0 bases and J by 5 bases; unmatched bases: 9.

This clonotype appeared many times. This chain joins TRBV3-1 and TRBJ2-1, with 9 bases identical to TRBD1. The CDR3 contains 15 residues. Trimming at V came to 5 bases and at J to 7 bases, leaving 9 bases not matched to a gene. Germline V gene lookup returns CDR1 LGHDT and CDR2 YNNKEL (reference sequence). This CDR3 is CASSGRDRALNEQFF. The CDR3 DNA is TGTGCCAGCAGCGGCCGGGACAGGGCTTTGAATGAGCAGTTCTTC.

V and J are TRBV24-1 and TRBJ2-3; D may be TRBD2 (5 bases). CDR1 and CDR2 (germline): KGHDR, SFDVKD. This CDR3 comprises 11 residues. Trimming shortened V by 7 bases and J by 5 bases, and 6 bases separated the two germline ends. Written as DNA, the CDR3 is TGTGCCACCAGCCGGGAAGATACGCAGTATTTT. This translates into CATSREDTQYF.

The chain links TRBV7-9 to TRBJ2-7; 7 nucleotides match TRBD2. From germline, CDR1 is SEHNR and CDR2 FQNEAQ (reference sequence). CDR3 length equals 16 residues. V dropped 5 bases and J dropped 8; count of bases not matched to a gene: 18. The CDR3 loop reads CASSLPSGTAVGKQYF. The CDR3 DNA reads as TGTGCCAGCAGCCTCCCAAGCGGGACGGCCGTGGGTAAGCAGTACTTC. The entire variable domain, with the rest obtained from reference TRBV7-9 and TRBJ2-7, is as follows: DTGVSQNPRHKITKRGQNVTFRCDPISEHNRLYWYRQTLGQGPEFLTYFQNEAQLEKSRLLSDRFSAERPKGSFSTLEIQRTEQGDSAMYLCASSLPSGTAVGKQYFGPGTRLTVT.

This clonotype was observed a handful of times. The CDR3 DNA is TGCGCCAGCAGCCAAGATATGGCCTCCCCAATTTCACCCCTCCACTTT. It yields the protein CASSQDMASPISPLHF. V gene TRBV4-3 combines with J gene TRBJ1-6, with D hard to call. Germline V gene data show CDR1 as LGHNA and CDR2 as YSLEER. CDR3 length: 16 residues. The V gene lost 0 bases and the J gene lost 9 bases, with 15 bases spanning the gap.

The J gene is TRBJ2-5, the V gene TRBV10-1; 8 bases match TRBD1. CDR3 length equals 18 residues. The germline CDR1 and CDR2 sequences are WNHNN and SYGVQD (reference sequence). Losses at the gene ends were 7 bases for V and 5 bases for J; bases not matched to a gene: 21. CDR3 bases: TGCGCCAGCATCACCTCTGACCCTTTTGTGGACAGGGACGAGACCCAGTACTTC. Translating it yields CASITSDPFVDRDETQYF.

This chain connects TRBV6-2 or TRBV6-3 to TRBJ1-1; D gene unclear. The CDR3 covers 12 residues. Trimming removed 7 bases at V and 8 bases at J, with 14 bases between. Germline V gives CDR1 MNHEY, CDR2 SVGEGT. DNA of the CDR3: TGTGCCAGCATGGGCCTGGGTCACGAAGCTTTCTTT. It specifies CASMGLGHEAFF.

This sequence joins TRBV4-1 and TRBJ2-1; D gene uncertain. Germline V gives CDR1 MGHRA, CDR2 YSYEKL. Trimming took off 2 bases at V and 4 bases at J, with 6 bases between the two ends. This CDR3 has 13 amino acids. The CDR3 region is CASSQLGYNEQFF. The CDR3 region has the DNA TGCGCCAGCAGCCAACTAGGATACAATGAGCAGTTCTTC.

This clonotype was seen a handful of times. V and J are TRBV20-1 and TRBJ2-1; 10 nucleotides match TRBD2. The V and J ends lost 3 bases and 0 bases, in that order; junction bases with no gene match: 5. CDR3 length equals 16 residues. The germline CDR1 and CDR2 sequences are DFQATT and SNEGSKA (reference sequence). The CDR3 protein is CSARDSGGSSYNEQFF. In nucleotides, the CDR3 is TGCAGTGCTAGGGATAGCGGGGGGAGCTCCTACAATGAGCAGTTCTTC.

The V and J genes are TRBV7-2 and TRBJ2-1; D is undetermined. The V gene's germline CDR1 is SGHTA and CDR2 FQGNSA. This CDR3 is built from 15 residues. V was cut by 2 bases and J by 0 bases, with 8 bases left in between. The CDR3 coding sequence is TGTGCCAGCAGCTTACTCTCAAGCTCCTACAATGAGCAGTTCTTC. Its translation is CASSLLSSSYNEQFF.

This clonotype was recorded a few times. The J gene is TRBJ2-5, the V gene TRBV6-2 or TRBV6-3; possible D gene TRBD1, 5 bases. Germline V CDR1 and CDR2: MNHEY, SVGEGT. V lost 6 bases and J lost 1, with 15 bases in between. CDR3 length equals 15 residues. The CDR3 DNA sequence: TGTGCCAGCAGCCAATCTTGGGGCTTCCAAGAGACCCAGTACTTC. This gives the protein CASSQSWGFQETQYF.

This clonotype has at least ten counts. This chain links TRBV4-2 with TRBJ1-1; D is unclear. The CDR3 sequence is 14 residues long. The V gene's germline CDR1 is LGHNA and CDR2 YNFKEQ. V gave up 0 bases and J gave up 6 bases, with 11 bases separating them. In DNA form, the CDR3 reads TGTGCCAGCAGCCAAGATTGGGTAGGATCTGAAGCTTTCTTT. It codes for CASSQDWVGSEAFF.

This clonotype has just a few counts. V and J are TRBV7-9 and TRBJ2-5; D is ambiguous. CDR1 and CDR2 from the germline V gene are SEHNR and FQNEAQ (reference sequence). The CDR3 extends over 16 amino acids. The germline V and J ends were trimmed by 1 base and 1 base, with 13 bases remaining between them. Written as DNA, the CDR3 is TGTGCCAGCAGCTTAGGATTCGCCTATCCCCAAGAGACCCAGTACTTC. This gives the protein CASSLGFAYPQETQYF.